The clone carrying this TCR beta chain was observed a few times. Preparation of the TCRbeta library was carried out with unique molecular identifiers. Each CDR3 protein is one row after TCRdb ran MiXCR on the PCR reads. The sample has about 250,000 distinct CDR3 sequences, roughly a quarter seen once. The sample comes from a study of T-cell reconstitution after alpha-beta-depleted transplantation in children. The V and J ends lost 0 bases and 7 bases respectively, with 16 bases between them. Germline V lookup: CDR1 MNHEY, CDR2 SVGAGI. There are 16 residues in the CDR3. The chain uses TRBV6-5 and TRBJ2-1, with unresolved D. The sequenced sample was PBMCs, mostly from graft donor cells, obtained 360 days after TCRalphabeta/CD19-depleted stem cell transplant. This sequence originates from a female patient aged 2-15 years who had a stem cell transplant for congenital amegakaryocytic thrombocytopenia, so the T cells may come from the graft donor. CDR3 sequence (DNA): TGTGCCAGCAGTTACTCAGGGTCTCCAATAAGGAATGAGCAGTTCTTC. This sequence encodes CASSYSGSPIRNEQFF.